This T cell receptor (beta chain) was recorded in a study of CD8 T cells in Susac syndrome. Trimming took 5 bases from V and 0 from J; bases not matched to a gene: 2. The CDR3 contains 13 residues. Germline V gene lookup returns CDR1 GTSNPN and CDR2 SVGIG (reference sequence). RNA totalling roughly 0.45 to 1 ug underwent reverse transcription with random hexamers. Amplification of the TCR beta CDR3 was carried out by immunoSEQ multiplex PCR, which spanned a total of 54 Vbeta and 13 Jbeta segments. Using its own MiXCR run on the immunoSEQ multiplex PCR reads, TCRdb lists one record per CDR3 protein. Found here are about 120,000 distinct CDR3 sequences, around 92% of them singletons; the top ten hold about 0.087%. The T cells that were sequenced for TCR beta were CD8+ and CD4+ cells from blood. The multiple sclerosis controls were treatment-naive patients with relapsing-remitting disease that was stable or active. In contrast to the negatively isolated CD8+ and CD4+ T cells, TEMRA cells were FACS-enriched.

Sequencing used CD4+ T cells from PBMCs. The genes are TRBV30 and TRBJ1-1; TRBD1 aligns across 8 bases. This clonotype originated in a human donor with multiple sclerosis. The DNA for the CDR3 is TGTGCCTGGGACAGGGGCCTGAACACTGAAGCTTTCTTT. Translation gives CAWDRGLNTEAFF. The complete variable domain, with remaining parts taken from reference TRBV30 and TRBJ1-1, reads SQTIHQWPATLVQPVGSPLSLECTVEGTSNPNLYWYRQAAGRGLQLLFYSVGIGQISSEVPQNLSASRPQDRQFILSSKKLLLSDSGFYLCAWDRGLNTEAFFGQGTRLTVV.